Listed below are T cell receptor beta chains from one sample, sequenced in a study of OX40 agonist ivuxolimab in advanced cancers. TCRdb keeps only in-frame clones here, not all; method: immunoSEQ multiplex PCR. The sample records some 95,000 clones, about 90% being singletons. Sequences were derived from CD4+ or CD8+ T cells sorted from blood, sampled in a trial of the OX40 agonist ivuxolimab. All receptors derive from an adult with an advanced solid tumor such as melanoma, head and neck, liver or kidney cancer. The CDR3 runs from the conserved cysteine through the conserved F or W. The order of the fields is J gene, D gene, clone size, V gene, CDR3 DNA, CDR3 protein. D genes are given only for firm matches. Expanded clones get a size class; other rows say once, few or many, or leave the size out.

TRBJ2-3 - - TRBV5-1 TGCGCCAGCAGCCCAGGGAACAGAATCACAGATACGCAGTATTTT CASSPGNRITDTQYF
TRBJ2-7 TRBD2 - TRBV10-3 TGTGCCATCAGAGAATCGGCGGCGGGAGCGGGCGAGCAGTACTTC CAIRESAAGAGEQYF
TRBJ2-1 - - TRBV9 TGTGCCAGCAGCGTAGTGGCAGGCACTGGTAATGAGCAGTTCTTC CASSVVAGTGNEQFF
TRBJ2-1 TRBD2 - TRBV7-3 TGTGCCAGCAGCTTACGACTAGCGGGCAACAATGAGCAGTTCTTC CASSLRLAGNNEQFF
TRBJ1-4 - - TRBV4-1 TGCGCCAGCAGCCAAGCACAGCGTAGTGAAAAACTGTTTTTT CASSQAQRSEKLFF
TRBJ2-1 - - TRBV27 TGTGCCAGCAGTTTAAGGGTAAATAGAGGACTCAATTACAATGAGCAGTTCTTC CASSLRVNRGLNYNEQFF
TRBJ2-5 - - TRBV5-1 TGCGCCAGCAGCTTGGGTGTTTTGGGAGGAGAGACCCAGTACTTC CASSLGVLGGETQYF
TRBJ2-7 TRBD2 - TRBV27 TGTGCCAGCAGCTACCTACCCGGGACTAGCGGGACCCCAACCTACGAGCAGTACTTC CASSYLPGTSGTPTYEQYF
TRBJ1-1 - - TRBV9 TGTGCCAGCAGCCCTCGGGAGGCTGAAGCTTTCTTT CASSPREAEAFF
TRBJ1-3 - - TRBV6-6 TGTGCCAGCAGTCACCGACAGGTCTTCTCTGGAAACACCATATATTTT CASSHRQVFSGNTIYF
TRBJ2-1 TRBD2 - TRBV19 TGTGCCAGTAGTCTTAGCGGGAGCCACAATGAGCAGTTCTTC CASSLSGSHNEQFF
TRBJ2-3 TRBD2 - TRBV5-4 TGTGCCAGCAGCCCGGTAGCGGGAGTGGGGTCAGATACGCAGTATTTT CASSPVAGVGSDTQYF
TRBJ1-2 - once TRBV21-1 TGTGCCAGCAGCAAAGAGGAGAGCATATACGGCCCCTCCTATGGCTACACCTTC CASSKEESIYGPSYGYTF
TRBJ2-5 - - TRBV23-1 TGCGCCAGCAGTGCACTTTTTTCAAGAGAGACCCAGTACTTC CASSALFSRETQYF
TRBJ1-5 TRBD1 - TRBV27 TGTGCCAGCAGTAGACTCGCAACAGGGGGCGTAGGGCAGCCCCAGCATTTT CASSRLATGGVGQPQHF
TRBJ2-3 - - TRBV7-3 TGTGCCAGCCGGCCGGCAGGGAGCACAGATACGCAGTATTTT CASRPAGSTDTQYF